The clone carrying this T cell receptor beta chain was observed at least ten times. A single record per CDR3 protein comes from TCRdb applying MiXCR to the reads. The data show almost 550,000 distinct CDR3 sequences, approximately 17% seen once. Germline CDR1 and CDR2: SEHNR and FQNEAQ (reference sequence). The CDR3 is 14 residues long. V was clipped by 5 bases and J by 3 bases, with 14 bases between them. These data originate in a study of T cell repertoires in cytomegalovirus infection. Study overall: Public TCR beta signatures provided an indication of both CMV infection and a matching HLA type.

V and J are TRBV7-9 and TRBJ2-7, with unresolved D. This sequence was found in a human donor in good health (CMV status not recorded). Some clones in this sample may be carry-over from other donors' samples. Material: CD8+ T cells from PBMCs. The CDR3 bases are TGTGCCAGCAGCCCTCGGACGCTTTTCTACGAGCAGTACTTC. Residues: CASSPRTLFYEQYF.